This T cell receptor beta chain is from a study of T cells after yellow fever vaccination. TCRdb reanalysed the 5' RACE reads using MiXCR and keeps one entry per CDR3 protein. The sample has 300,000 to 350,000 distinct CDR3 sequences; roughly 10% are singletons. This CDR3 is built from 12 residues. Germline V gene lookup returns CDR1 SGHAT and CDR2 FQNNGV. Trimming took 0 bases from V and 9 from J, leaving 6 bases between them. The sample consisted of CD4+ T cells sorted from PBMCs, taken 45 days after the yellow fever booster vaccination. The sequence derives from a man between 18 and 35 years old who received the YFV17D yellow fever vaccine. The V call is TRBV11-2, the J call TRBJ2-1; D call uncertain. CDR3 nucleotides: TGTGCCAGCAGCTTAGAAAGGAGTGAGCAGTTCTTC. It specifies CASSLERSEQFF.